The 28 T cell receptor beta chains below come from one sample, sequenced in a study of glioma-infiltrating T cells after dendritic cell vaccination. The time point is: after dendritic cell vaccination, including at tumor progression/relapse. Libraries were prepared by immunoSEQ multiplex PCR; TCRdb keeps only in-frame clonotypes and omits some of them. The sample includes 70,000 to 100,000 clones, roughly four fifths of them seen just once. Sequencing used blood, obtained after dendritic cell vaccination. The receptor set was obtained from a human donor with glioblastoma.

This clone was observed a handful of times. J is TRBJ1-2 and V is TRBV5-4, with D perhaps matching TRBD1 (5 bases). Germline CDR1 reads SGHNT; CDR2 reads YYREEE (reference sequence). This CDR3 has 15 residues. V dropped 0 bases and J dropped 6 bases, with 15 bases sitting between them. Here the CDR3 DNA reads TGTGCCAGCAGCTTGGTTGCCGCGGGACTTAATGGCTACACCTTC. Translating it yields CASSLVAAGLNGYTF. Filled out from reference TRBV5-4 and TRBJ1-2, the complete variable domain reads ETGVTQSPTHLIKTRGQQVTLRCSSQSGHNTVSWYQQALGQGPQFIFQYYREEENGRGNFPPRFSGLQFPNYSSELNVNALELDDSALYLCASSLVAAGLNGYTFGSGTRLTVV.

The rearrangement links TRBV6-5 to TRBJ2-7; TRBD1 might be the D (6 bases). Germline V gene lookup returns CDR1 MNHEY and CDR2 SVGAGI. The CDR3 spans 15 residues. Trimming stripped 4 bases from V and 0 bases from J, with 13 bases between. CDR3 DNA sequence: TGTGCCAGCAGTTCAATACGGGACAACTCCTACGAGCAGTACTTC. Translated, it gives CASSSIRDNSYEQYF.

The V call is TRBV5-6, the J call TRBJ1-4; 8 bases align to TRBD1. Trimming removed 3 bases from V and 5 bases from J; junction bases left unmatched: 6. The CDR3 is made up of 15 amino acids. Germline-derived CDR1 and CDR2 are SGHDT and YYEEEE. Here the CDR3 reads CASSSLTGVNEKLFF. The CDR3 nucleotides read TGTGCCAGCAGCTCGCTGACAGGGGTCAATGAAAAACTGTTTTTT.

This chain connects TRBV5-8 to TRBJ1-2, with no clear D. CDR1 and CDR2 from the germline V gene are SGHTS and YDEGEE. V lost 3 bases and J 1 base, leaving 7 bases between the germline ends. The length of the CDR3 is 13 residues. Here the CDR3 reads CASSSRINYGYTF. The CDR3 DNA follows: TGTGCCAGCAGCTCCAGGATTAACTATGGCTACACCTTC.

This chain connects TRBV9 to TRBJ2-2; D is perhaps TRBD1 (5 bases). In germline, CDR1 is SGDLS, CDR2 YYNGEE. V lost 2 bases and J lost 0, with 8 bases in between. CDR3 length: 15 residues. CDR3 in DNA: TGTGCCAGCAGCGTCAGGGCACCGAACACCGGGGAGCTGTTTTTT. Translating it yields CASSVRAPNTGELFF. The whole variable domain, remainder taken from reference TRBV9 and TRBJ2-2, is DSGVTQTPKHLITATGQRVTLRCSPRSGDLSVYWYQQSLDQGLQFLIQYYNGEERAKGNILERFSAQQFPDLHSELNLSSLELGDSALYFCASSVRAPNTGELFFGEGSRLTVL.

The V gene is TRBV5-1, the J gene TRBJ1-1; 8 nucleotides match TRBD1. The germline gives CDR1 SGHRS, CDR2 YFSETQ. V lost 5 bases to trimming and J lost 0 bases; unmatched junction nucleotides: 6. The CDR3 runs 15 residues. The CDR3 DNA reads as TGCGCCAGCAGTCGCGACAGGGGAGTGAACACTGAAGCTTTCTTT. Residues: CASSRDRGVNTEAFF.

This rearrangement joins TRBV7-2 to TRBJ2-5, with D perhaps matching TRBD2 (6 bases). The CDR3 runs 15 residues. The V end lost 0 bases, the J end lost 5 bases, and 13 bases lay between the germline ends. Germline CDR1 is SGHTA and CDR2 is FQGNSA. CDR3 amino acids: CASSLALGSGETQYF. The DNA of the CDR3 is TGTGCCAGCAGCTTAGCGCTGGGCAGCGGGGAGACCCAGTACTTC.

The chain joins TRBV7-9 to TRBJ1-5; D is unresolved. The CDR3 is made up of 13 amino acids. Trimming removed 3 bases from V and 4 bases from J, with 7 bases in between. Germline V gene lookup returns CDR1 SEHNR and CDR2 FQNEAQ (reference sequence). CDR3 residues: CASSFELNQPQHF. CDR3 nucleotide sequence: TGTGCCAGCAGCTTCGAGTTGAATCAGCCCCAGCATTTT.

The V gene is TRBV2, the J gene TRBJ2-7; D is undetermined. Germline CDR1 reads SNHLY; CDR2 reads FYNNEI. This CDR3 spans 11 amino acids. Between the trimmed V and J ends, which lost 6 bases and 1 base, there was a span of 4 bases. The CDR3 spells CASRQSYEQYF. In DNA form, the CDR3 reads TGTGCCAGCAGACAGTCCTACGAGCAGTACTTC.

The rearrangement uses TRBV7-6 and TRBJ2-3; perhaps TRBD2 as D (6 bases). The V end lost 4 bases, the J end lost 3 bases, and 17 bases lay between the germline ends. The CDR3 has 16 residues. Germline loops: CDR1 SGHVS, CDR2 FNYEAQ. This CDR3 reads CASSSFSGKETDTQYF. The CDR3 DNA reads TGTGCCAGCAGCTCTTTTAGCGGAAAGGAGACAGATACGCAGTATTTT.

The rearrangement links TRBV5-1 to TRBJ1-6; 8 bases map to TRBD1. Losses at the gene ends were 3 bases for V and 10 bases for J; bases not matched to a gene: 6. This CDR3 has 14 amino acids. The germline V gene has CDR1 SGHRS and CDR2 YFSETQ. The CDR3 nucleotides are TGCGCCAGCAGCTCCGGACAGGGTGGCTCACCCCTCCACTTT. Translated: CASSSGQGGSPLHF.

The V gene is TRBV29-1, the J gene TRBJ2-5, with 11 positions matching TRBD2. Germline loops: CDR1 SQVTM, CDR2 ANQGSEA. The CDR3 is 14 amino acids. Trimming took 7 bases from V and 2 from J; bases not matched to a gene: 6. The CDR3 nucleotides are TGCAGCGCGGAAATAGCGGGGGGGCAAGAGACCCAGTACTTC. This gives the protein CSAEIAGGQETQYF.

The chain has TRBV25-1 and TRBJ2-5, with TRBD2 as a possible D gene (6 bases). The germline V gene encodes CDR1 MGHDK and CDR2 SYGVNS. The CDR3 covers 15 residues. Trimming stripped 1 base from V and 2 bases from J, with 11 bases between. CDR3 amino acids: CASSEFGGKQETQYF. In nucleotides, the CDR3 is TGTGCCAGCAGTGAATTTGGGGGGAAGCAAGAGACCCAGTACTTC. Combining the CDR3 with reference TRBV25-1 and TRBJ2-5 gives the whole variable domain EADIYQTPRYLVIGTGKKITLECSQTMGHDKMYWYQQDPGMELHLIHYSYGVNSTEKGDLSSESTVSRIRTEHFPLTLESARPSHTSQYLCASSEFGGKQETQYFGPGTRLLVL.

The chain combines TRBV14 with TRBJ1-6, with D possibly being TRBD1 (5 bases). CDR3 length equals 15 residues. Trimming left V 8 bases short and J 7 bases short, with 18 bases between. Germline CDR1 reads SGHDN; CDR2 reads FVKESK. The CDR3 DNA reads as TGTGCCAGCGGGGAACAGGAACAGGAGAATTCACCCCTCCACTTT. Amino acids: CASGEQEQENSPLHF.

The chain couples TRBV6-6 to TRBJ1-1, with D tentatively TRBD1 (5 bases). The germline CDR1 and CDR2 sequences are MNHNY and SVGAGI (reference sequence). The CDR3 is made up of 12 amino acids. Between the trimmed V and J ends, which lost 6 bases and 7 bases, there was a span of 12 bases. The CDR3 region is CASRPQGGEAFF. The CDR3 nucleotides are TGTGCCAGCAGACCCCAGGGTGGTGAAGCTTTCTTT.

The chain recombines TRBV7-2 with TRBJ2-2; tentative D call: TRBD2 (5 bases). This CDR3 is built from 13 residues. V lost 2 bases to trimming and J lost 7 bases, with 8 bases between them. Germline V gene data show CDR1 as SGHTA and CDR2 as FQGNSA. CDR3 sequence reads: CASSLRAVGELFF. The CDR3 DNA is TGTGCCAGCAGCTTACGAGCGGTCGGGGAGCTGTTTTTT.

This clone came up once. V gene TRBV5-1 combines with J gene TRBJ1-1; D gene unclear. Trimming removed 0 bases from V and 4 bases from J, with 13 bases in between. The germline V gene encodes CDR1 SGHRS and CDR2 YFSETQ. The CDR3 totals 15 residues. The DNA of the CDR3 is TGCGCCAGCAGCTTGGAACCGGGGTCGTCCACTGAAGCTTTCTTT. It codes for CASSLEPGSSTEAFF. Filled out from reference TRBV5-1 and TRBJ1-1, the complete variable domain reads KAGVTQTPRYLIKTRGQQVTLSCSPISGHRSVSWYQQTPGQGLQFLFEYFSETQRNKGNFPGRFSGRQFSNSRSEMNVSTLELGDSALYLCASSLEPGSSTEAFFGQGTRLTVV.

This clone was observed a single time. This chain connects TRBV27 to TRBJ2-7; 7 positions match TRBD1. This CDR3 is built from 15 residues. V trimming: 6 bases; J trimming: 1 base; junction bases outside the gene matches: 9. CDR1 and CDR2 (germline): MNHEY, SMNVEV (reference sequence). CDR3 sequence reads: CASRPLTGKSYEQYF. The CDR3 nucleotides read TGTGCCAGCAGGCCGCTGACAGGGAAATCCTACGAGCAGTACTTC.

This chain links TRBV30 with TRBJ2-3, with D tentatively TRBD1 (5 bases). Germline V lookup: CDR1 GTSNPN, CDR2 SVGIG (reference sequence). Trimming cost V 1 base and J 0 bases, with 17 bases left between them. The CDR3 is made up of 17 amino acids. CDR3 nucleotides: TGTGCCTGGAGTGCGGCTGTGACAGACACTAGCACAGATACGCAGTATTTT. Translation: CAWSAAVTDTSTDTQYF.

CDR3 nucleotide sequence: TGTGCCAGCGGCAGAGGGCTTACCTACGAGCAGTACTTC. Residues: CASGRGLTYEQYF. The gene calls are TRBV7-2 and TRBJ2-7; D is perhaps TRBD2 (5 bases). With 8 bases removed from V and 2 bases from J, the gap between germline ends came to 13 bases. Germline V CDR1 and CDR2: SGHTA, FQGNSA. The CDR3 consists of 13 residues.

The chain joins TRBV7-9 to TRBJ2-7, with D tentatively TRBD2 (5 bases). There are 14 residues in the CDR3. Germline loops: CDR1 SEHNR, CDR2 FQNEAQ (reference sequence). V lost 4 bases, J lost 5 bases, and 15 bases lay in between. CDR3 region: CASSSLDYLHEQYF. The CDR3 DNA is TGTGCCAGCAGCTCCCTAGACTACCTCCACGAGCAGTACTTC.

CDR3 sequence reads: CASSGGQGEVYGYTF. The CDR3 DNA follows: TGCGCCAGCAGCGGTGGACAGGGGGAAGTCTATGGCTACACCTTC. The rearrangement links TRBV5-1 to TRBJ1-2; TRBD1 matches at 10 bases. Unmatched junction bases numbered 7, after V lost 4 bases and J lost 4 bases. This CDR3 is 15 amino acids long. Germline CDR1 SGHRS, CDR2 YFSETQ.

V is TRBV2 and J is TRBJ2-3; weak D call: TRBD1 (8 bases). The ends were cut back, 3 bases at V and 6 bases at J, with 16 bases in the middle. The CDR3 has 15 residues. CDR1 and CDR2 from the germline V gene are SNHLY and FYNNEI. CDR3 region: CASSDEDREGDTQYF. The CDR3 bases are TGTGCCAGCAGTGATGAGGACAGGGAGGGGGATACGCAGTATTTT.

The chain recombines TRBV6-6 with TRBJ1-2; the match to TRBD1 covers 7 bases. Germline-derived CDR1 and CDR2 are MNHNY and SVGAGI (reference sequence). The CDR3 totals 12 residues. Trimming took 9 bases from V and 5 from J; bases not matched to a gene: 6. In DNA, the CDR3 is TGTGCCAGAAGGGACAGTAGTTATGGCTACACCTTC. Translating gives CARRDSSYGYTF.

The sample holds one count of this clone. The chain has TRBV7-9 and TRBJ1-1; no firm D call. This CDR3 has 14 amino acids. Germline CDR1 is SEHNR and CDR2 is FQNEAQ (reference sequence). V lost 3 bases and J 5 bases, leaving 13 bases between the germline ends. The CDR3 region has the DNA TGTGCCAGCAGCTTCCTTGGCGGGGATACTGAAGCTTTCTTT. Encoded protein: CASSFLGGDTEAFF.

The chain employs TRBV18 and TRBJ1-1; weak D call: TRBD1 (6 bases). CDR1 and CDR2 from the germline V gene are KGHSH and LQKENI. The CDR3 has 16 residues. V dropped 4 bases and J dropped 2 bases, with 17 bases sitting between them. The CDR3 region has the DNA TGTGCCAGCTCACTAGGACAGTTGGCGACTAACACTGAAGCTTTCTTT. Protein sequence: CASSLGQLATNTEAFF.

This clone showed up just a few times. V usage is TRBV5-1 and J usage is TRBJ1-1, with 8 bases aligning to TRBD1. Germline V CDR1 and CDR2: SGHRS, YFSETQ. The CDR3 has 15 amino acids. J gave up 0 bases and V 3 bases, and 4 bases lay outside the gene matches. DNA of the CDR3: TGCGCCAGCAGCTCGGGACAGGCTATGAACACTGAAGCTTTCTTT. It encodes CASSSGQAMNTEAFF.

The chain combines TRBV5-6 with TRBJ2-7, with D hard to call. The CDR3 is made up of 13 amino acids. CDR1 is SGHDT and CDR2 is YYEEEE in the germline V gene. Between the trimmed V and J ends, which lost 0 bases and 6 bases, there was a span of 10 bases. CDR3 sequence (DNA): TGTGCCAGCAGCTTGGCGGTCAAAAGCGAGCAGTACTTC. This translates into CASSLAVKSEQYF.